This TCR beta chain was found in a study of identical twins. This clonotype was recorded at least ten times. The germline V gene has CDR1 SQVTM and CDR2 ANQGSEA. The length of the CDR3 is 13 residues. V was trimmed by 3 bases and J by 0 bases, leaving 7 bases between them. From the 5' RACE reads, TCRdb called clonotypes with MiXCR, one entry per CDR3 protein. The data hold 270,000 or so distinct CDR3 sequences, with 6.5% to 9.5% observed a single time. Separately, the same data were catalogued under a study of yellow fever vaccine responses in identical twins.

The sequence was obtained from a woman younger than 30 in good health. Sequenced input: CD8+ T cells sorted from blood. This rearrangement joins TRBV29-1 to TRBJ2-3, with D perhaps matching TRBD1 (5 bases). The CDR3 sequence is CSVDQGSTDTQYF. The CDR3 DNA reads as TGCAGCGTTGATCAGGGAAGCACAGATACGCAGTATTTT.